Below are 8 T cell receptor beta chains sequenced from a single sample in a study of cytomegalovirus exposure and HLA in healthy donors. Amplification used 60 Vbeta primers and 13 Jbeta primers. TCRdb's table, derived via immunoSEQ multiplex PCR, lists solely in-frame clones and lacks some. In the table there are about 73,000 clones, about 75% of which are singletons. What was sequenced was PBMCs. Receptors were obtained from a man in his 70s in good health and CMV-seronegative.

The V and J genes are TRBV5-8 and TRBJ1-2; TRBD1 is a possible D gene (5 bases). This CDR3 spans 13 amino acids. With 2 bases removed from V and 8 bases from J, the gap between germline ends came to 13 bases. CDR1 SGHTS and CDR2 YDEGEE come from the germline V gene. The CDR3 region has the DNA TGTGCCAGCAGCTTATCCAGGGAGGGGGGCTACACCTTC. Residues: CASSLSREGGYTF. Filled out from reference TRBV5-8 and TRBJ1-2, the complete variable domain reads EAGVTQSPTHLIKTRGQQATLRCSPISGHTSVYWYQQALGLGLQFLLWYDEGEERNRGNFPPRFSGRQFPNYSSELNVNALELEDSALYLCASSLSREGGYTFGSGTRLTVV.

The J gene is TRBJ2-1, the V gene TRBV12-5; 15 nucleotides match TRBD2. The CDR3 is 18 amino acids. V lost 2 bases to trimming and J lost 9 bases; unmatched junction nucleotides: 11. From germline, CDR1 is LGHNT and CDR2 FRNRAP. The CDR3: CASGLLRDGLAGGVEQFF. CDR3 coding DNA: TGTGCTAGTGGTTTGTTACGGGATGGACTAGCGGGAGGGGTTGAGCAGTTCTTC.

J is TRBJ1-6 and V is TRBV19, with 9 bases matching TRBD1. The CDR3 extends over 15 amino acids. The V gene's germline CDR1 is LNHDA and CDR2 SQIVND (reference sequence). With V trimmed by 5 bases and J by 7 bases, 6 bases remained unmatched. The CDR3 DNA follows: TGTGCCAGTAGTCCGGGGGACAGGGAGAATTCACCCCTCCACTTT. It codes for CASSPGDRENSPLHF.

The chain combines TRBV9 with TRBJ2-5; perhaps TRBD2 as D (5 bases). Between the trimmed V and J ends, which lost 0 bases and 5 bases, there was a span of 11 bases. The CDR3 has 14 residues. Germline V CDR1 and CDR2: SGDLS, YYNGEE. The CDR3 DNA reads as TGTGCCAGCAGCGTAGGGCTAGCTGGGGAGACCCAGTACTTC. The encoded protein is CASSVGLAGETQYF.

The rearrangement links TRBV5-1 to TRBJ2-5, with 8 bases fitting TRBD2. The CDR3 covers 16 residues. CDR1 and CDR2 (germline): SGHRS, YFSETQ. Trimming at V came to 6 bases and at J to 4 bases, leaving 14 bases not matched to a gene. CDR3 in amino acids: CASTWDGLGGGETQYF. The DNA of the CDR3 is TGCGCCAGCACCTGGGACGGACTCGGGGGGGGAGAGACCCAGTACTTC.

This clone has a single count. The CDR3 protein is CASSGRDRDEQYF. CDR3 DNA sequence: TGTGCCAGCAGCGGCCGGGACAGGGACGAGCAGTACTTC. V is TRBV5-8 and J is TRBJ2-7, with 9 bases aligning to TRBD1. J was trimmed by 5 bases and V by 4 bases; bases with no gene match: 4. Germline V gene data show CDR1 as SGHTS and CDR2 as YDEGEE. The CDR3 is 13 residues long.

V gene TRBV29-1 combines with J gene TRBJ2-1, with D perhaps TRBD2 (5 bases). Looked up from germline, CDR1 is SQVTM and CDR2 is ANQGSEA. This CDR3 has 13 amino acids. V was cut by 0 bases and J by 10 bases, with 13 bases left in between. The DNA of the CDR3 is TGCAGCGTTGAAGAGTCGGGAATAAAAGAGCAGTTCTTC. It yields the protein CSVEESGIKEQFF.

The chain joins TRBV7-2 to TRBJ2-7; 10 bases are a match to TRBD1. The CDR3 spans 15 residues. Trimming cost V 2 bases and J 2 bases; bases outside gene matches: 3. CDR1 is SGHTA, CDR2 FQGNSA, per germline. Written as DNA, the CDR3 is TGTGCCAGCAGCTTACAGGGACAGGGGCCCTACGAGCAGTACTTC. Its protein product is CASSLQGQGPYEQYF.